What follows are 29 T cell receptor beta chains derived from one specimen sequenced in a study of T cell responses to AZD1222 COVID-19 vaccine. Profiled with immunoSEQ multiplex PCR; TCRdb holds only in-frame clones, not every one. The data show about 82,000 clones, with 90% seen just once and around 6% held by the top ten. Sequencing used peripheral blood, obtained on day 0 of AZD1222 vaccination. The source of these receptors is an adult in good health.

J is TRBJ2-6 and V is TRBV7-2; a weak D match, TRBD1 (5 bases). Trimming pared 3 bases from V and 0 bases from J, leaving 9 bases between. Germline CDR1 is SGHTA and CDR2 is FQGNSA. The CDR3 loop spans 16 amino acids. The CDR3 bases are TGTGCCAGCAGCTTGACAGCAGTCTCTGGGGCCAACGTCCTGACTTTC. Its translation: CASSLTAVSGANVLTF.

This clone was counted once. V usage is TRBV19 and J usage is TRBJ1-1; D perhaps matches TRBD1 (6 bases). The V gene lost 6 bases and the J gene lost 0 bases, with 20 bases spanning the gap. The CDR3 is 17 residues long. Per the germline V gene, CDR1 is LNHDA and CDR2 is SQIVND (reference sequence). CDR3 sequence reads: CASRTPYRDSMNTEAFF. DNA for the CDR3: TGTGCCAGTAGAACCCCCTACAGGGATTCGATGAACACTGAAGCTTTCTTT.

This chain joins TRBV19 and TRBJ1-1, with D unclear. In germline, CDR1 is LNHDA, CDR2 SQIVND (reference sequence). The CDR3 covers 16 residues. The ends were cut back, 0 bases at V and 0 bases at J, with 11 bases in the middle. The CDR3: CASSIDRRFMNTEAFF. As DNA, the CDR3 is TGTGCCAGTAGTATAGATCGGCGTTTCATGAACACTGAAGCTTTCTTT.

The chain recombines TRBV5-1 with TRBJ2-2; no definite D call. Per the germline V gene, CDR1 is SGHRS and CDR2 is YFSETQ. The CDR3 has 13 residues. With 4 bases removed from V and 3 bases from J, the gap between germline ends came to 7 bases. The CDR3 coding sequence is TGCGCCAGCAGCGGGCCGTACACCGGGGAGCTGTTTTTT. It codes for CASSGPYTGELFF.

This clone showed up just once. The chain carries TRBV5-1 and TRBJ2-3; the match to TRBD2 covers 8 bases. CDR1 and CDR2 (germline): SGHRS, YFSETQ. The CDR3 has 15 amino acids. The J segment lost 6 bases and the V segment lost 4 bases, leaving 10 bases of the junction unmatched. CDR3 sequence: CASSGTGGPIDTQYF. Written as DNA, the CDR3 is TGCGCCAGCAGCGGAACGGGGGGGCCTATCGATACGCAGTATTTT. The whole variable domain, filled in from reference TRBV5-1 and TRBJ2-3, reads KAGVTQTPRYLIKTRGQQVTLSCSPISGHRSVSWYQQTPGQGLQFLFEYFSETQRNKGNFPGRFSGRQFSNSRSEMNVSTLELGDSALYLCASSGTGGPIDTQYFGPGTRLTVL.

The rearrangement joins TRBV19 to TRBJ1-2; TRBD1 matches 12 bases. Germline loops: CDR1 LNHDA, CDR2 SQIVND (reference sequence). Germline trimming cut 8 bases from V and 3 bases from J; bases unmatched to any gene: 10. The CDR3 is made up of 16 amino acids. CDR3 protein: CASLGQGASSYYGYTF. As DNA, the CDR3 is TGTGCCAGTTTGGGACAGGGGGCATCCTCTTACTATGGCTACACCTTC.

This sequence joins TRBV5-1 and TRBJ2-2; perhaps TRBD1 as D (6 bases). CDR1 is SGHRS, CDR2 YFSETQ, per germline. The CDR3 has 16 residues. Trimming pared 0 bases from V and 7 bases from J, leaving 16 bases between. CDR3 loop: CASSLAMTGLFGELFF. DNA of the CDR3: TGCGCCAGCAGCTTGGCGATGACAGGACTTTTCGGGGAGCTGTTTTTT.

The chain recombines TRBV6-5 with TRBJ1-2, with TRBD1 as a possible D gene (6 bases). The CDR3 is made up of 13 amino acids. Germline V gene lookup returns CDR1 MNHEY and CDR2 SVGAGI. Trimming cost V 4 bases and J 8 bases, with 14 bases left between them. This CDR3 is CASSSGQLLGYTF. CDR3 nucleotides: TGTGCCAGCAGTTCCGGACAGCTCCTGGGCTACACCTTC.

The rearrangement links TRBV2 to TRBJ2-2, with D perhaps TRBD2 (6 bases). Germline V gene lookup returns CDR1 SNHLY and CDR2 FYNNEI. The ends were cut back, 10 bases at V and 1 base at J, with 13 bases in the middle. There are 14 residues in the CDR3. The CDR3 is CATKWDLNTGELFF. The CDR3 DNA follows: TGTGCCACAAAATGGGACTTGAACACCGGGGAGCTGTTTTTT.

The genes are TRBV30 and TRBJ1-2, with D perhaps TRBD1 (6 bases). Trimming shortened V by 4 bases and J by 2 bases, and 11 bases separated the two germline ends. Per the germline V gene, CDR1 is GTSNPN and CDR2 is SVGIG (reference sequence). The CDR3 has 13 residues. The CDR3, as DNA: TGTGCCTGGATCCCTGGACAGAACTATGGCTACACCTTC. It codes for CAWIPGQNYGYTF.

The V and J genes are TRBV28 and TRBJ1-1; no clear D. V shed 5 bases and J shed 1 base, with 11 bases lying between them. Germline loops: CDR1 MDHEN, CDR2 SYDVKM. CDR3 size: 14 residues. This chain's CDR3 is CASSPRAGNTEAFF. The CDR3 DNA follows: TGTGCCAGCAGTCCCCGTGCGGGGAACACTGAAGCTTTCTTT. The entire variable domain, with the rest obtained from reference TRBV28 and TRBJ1-1, is as follows: DVKVTQSSRYLVKRTGEKVFLECVQDMDHENMFWYRQDPGLGLRLIYFSYDVKMKEKGDIPEGYSVSREKKERFSLILESASTNQTSMYLCASSPRAGNTEAFFGQGTRLTVV.

The V call is TRBV7-6, the J call TRBJ2-7; D tentatively fits TRBD1 or TRBD2 (6 bases each). The germline gives CDR1 SGHVS, CDR2 FNYEAQ. Trimming removed 1 base at V and 0 bases at J, with 13 bases between. The CDR3 covers 16 residues. This CDR3 is CASSLVGGTSSYEQYF. The CDR3 nucleotides are TGTGCCAGCAGCTTAGTAGGGGGGACGAGCTCCTACGAGCAGTACTTC.

The genes are TRBV24-1 and TRBJ2-7; TRBD2 aligns across 11 bases. With 6 bases clipped from V and 3 bases from J, the junction kept 3 bases outside the gene matches. Germline CDR1 reads KGHDR; CDR2 reads SFDVKD. The CDR3 consists of 14 residues. The chain's CDR3 is CATSPGTSGYEQYF. CDR3 bases: TGTGCCACCAGTCCTGGGACTAGCGGCTACGAGCAGTACTTC.

In the case of this clone: The sample holds other DNA sequences that translate to the same CDR3. The chain has TRBV30 and TRBJ1-2, with TRBD1 as a possible D gene (6 bases). Germline V lookup: CDR1 GTSNPN, CDR2 SVGIG (reference sequence). This CDR3 has 12 amino acids. With 2 bases removed from V and 2 bases from J, the gap between germline ends came to 6 bases. The CDR3 reads CAWSTGNYGYTF. CDR3 sequence (DNA): TGTGCCTGGAGTACAGGGAACTATGGCTACACCTTC.

The rearrangement links TRBV28 to TRBJ1-4; no clear D. CDR1 is MDHEN and CDR2 is SYDVKM in the germline V gene. Trimming shortened V by 2 bases and J by 5 bases, and 9 bases separated the two germline ends. This CDR3 has 14 amino acids. CDR3 protein: CASSLGQRNEKLFF. CDR3 in DNA: TGTGCCAGCAGTTTAGGTCAGCGAAATGAAAAACTGTTTTTT.

The chain links TRBV24-1 to TRBJ2-7; TRBD2 is a possible D gene (5 bases). The germline CDR1 and CDR2 sequences are KGHDR and SFDVKD. V was clipped by 3 bases and J by 3 bases, with 8 bases between them. This CDR3 is built from 13 residues. The CDR3 spells CATSDGLFYEQYF. CDR3 DNA sequence: TGTGCCACCAGTGATGGACTTTTCTACGAGCAGTACTTC.

DNA for the CDR3: TGTGCCTGGGGTAGGGTGCGCGGCACTGAAGCTTTCTTT. Amino acid sequence: CAWGRVRGTEAFF. The V and J genes are TRBV30 and TRBJ1-1, with D hard to call. The germline V gene has CDR1 GTSNPN and CDR2 SVGIG (reference sequence). V gave up 5 bases and J gave up 4 bases, with 14 bases separating them. The CDR3 totals 13 residues.

V usage is TRBV28 and J usage is TRBJ1-2; 9 bases are shared with TRBD1. The CDR3 is made up of 16 amino acids. From germline, CDR1 is MDHEN and CDR2 SYDVKM. The V segment lost 6 bases and the J segment 7 bases; nucleotides outside the gene matches: 15. CDR3 sequence reads: CASSEQGASGFVGYTF. CDR3 nucleotide sequence: TGTGCCAGCAGCGAACAGGGGGCCTCCGGTTTCGTTGGCTACACCTTC.

V gene TRBV27 combines with J gene TRBJ2-7; tentative D call: TRBD1 (6 bases). CDR3 length: 15 amino acids. In germline, CDR1 is MNHEY, CDR2 SMNVEV (reference sequence). V dropped 6 bases and J dropped 5 bases, with 20 bases sitting between them. The CDR3 sequence: CASSLGYVGAHEQYF. The CDR3 DNA sequence: TGTGCCAGCAGCTTAGGGTACGTGGGGGCCCACGAGCAGTACTTC.

The rearrangement links TRBV5-8 to TRBJ1-2; TRBD1 might be the D (5 bases). The CDR3 loop spans 10 amino acids. CDR1 is SGHTS, CDR2 YDEGEE, per germline. V shed 10 bases and J shed 8 bases, with 12 bases lying between them. The CDR3 nucleotides read TGTGCCGGGGGTCTGTGGGGCTACACCTTC. Translation gives CAGGLWGYTF.

The chain carries TRBV9 and TRBJ1-1; 7 bases line up with TRBD1. CDR1 is SGDLS and CDR2 is YYNGEE in the germline V gene. The CDR3 length is 15 residues. V was pared by 0 bases and J by 4 bases, with 6 bases of the junction left unmatched. The CDR3 nucleotides read TGTGCCAGCAGCGTAGCCCCAGGGGGTAGCACTGAAGCTTTCTTT. It yields the protein CASSVAPGGSTEAFF.

The rearrangement joins TRBV10-3 to TRBJ1-2; D may be TRBD1 (5 bases). Germline loops: CDR1 ENHRY, CDR2 SYGVKD. This CDR3 is built from 17 residues. V dropped 0 bases and J dropped 4 bases, with 18 bases sitting between them. The CDR3 loop reads CAISESPTGTKIYGYTF. The CDR3 DNA follows: TGTGCCATCAGTGAGTCCCCTACAGGAACTAAGATCTATGGCTACACCTTC.

The J gene is TRBJ1-4, the V gene TRBV27; D gene ambiguous. The germline V gene encodes CDR1 MNHEY and CDR2 SMNVEV (reference sequence). This CDR3 contains 14 residues. V was trimmed by 7 bases and J by 7 bases, leaving 16 bases between them. DNA of the CDR3: TGTGCCAGCAAAGTGGGTAGGGAGGGTGAAAAACTGTTTTTT. Its protein is CASKVGREGEKLFF.

The chain carries TRBV7-9 and TRBJ2-4; TRBD2 matches 7 bases. Germline V gene data show CDR1 as SEHNR and CDR2 as FQNEAQ (reference sequence). CDR3 size: 18 residues. The V segment lost 4 bases and the J segment 0 bases; nucleotides outside the gene matches: 12. CDR3 loop: CASSSPSLTSIAKNIQYF. The CDR3, as DNA: TGTGCCAGCAGCTCCCCTTCCCTGACTAGCATAGCCAAAAACATTCAGTACTTC.

The chain recombines TRBV12-3 or TRBV12-4 with TRBJ1-3; no firm D call. V shed 6 bases and J shed 7 bases, with 13 bases lying between them. The CDR3 extends over 13 amino acids. As DNA, the CDR3 is TGTGCCAGCAGCTATGAGGCTAGGAACACCATATATTTT. Translating gives CASSYEARNTIYF.

The chain is built from TRBV7-8 and TRBJ2-3; D may be TRBD1 or TRBD2 (5 bases each). Trimming shortened V by 3 bases and J by 1 base, and 14 bases separated the two germline ends. The CDR3 is made up of 16 amino acids. CDR1 SGHVS and CDR2 FQNEAQ come from the germline V gene. This CDR3 reads CASSFPPSRGTDTQYF. The CDR3 DNA reads as TGTGCCAGCAGCTTCCCTCCTAGCAGGGGCACAGATACGCAGTATTTT.

The genes are TRBV5-4 and TRBJ1-6; D is ambiguous. Germline assignment: CDR1 SGHNT and CDR2 YYREEE (reference sequence). V was shortened by 1 base and J by 4 bases, with 6 bases between the two germline ends. CDR3 length: 14 amino acids. The CDR3 region has the DNA TGTGCCAGCAGCTTGTCCCTATATAATTCACCCCTCCACTTT. This codes for CASSLSLYNSPLHF.

The rearrangement links TRBV5-1 to TRBJ1-2; no definite D call. Germline V lookup: CDR1 SGHRS, CDR2 YFSETQ. Deletions cut 0 bases from V and 0 bases from J, with 9 bases between. This CDR3 contains 15 residues. CDR3 nucleotides: TGCGCCAGCAGCTTGGAGTCAGATGCTAACTATGGCTACACCTTC. Protein: CASSLESDANYGYTF.

This rearrangement joins TRBV24-1 to TRBJ2-1; 10 bases agree with TRBD1. The V gene's germline CDR1 is KGHDR and CDR2 SFDVKD. J lost 6 bases, V lost 5 bases, and 9 bases had no gene match. The CDR3 is made up of 16 amino acids. The chain's CDR3 is CATSANTGTGVNEQFF. The CDR3 DNA follows: TGTGCCACCAGTGCTAACACCGGGACAGGGGTCAATGAGCAGTTCTTC.